This T cell receptor (beta chain) originates from a study of molecular identifiers for immune sequencing clone quantification. Study-wide context: In the replicates, RNA derived from approximately 20,000 or 100,000 naive CD8 cells was divided into five parts, and four were sequenced.

Note on this clonotype: The target antigen is unknown. One end of the junction varies from germline; a read error may be responsible.

Points from the study as a whole: Clones that had above 20 RNA copies took up over 98% of effector molecules but under 1% in naive cells.

This CDR3 is 14 amino acids long. Looked up from germline, CDR1 is MDHEN and CDR2 is SYDVKM. For bulk TCR libraries, previously described methods and listed TCR primers were used. TCRdb re-called the PCR reads with MiXCR, one entry per CDR3 protein. The top ten clones hold less than 10% of a sample with 85,000 to 120,000 distinct CDR3 sequences, 30% to 35% of them seen once. The sequence was collected from a human donor in good health. Some libraries in this study had Jurkat cell RNA spiked in. The chain employs TRBV28 and TRBJ1-1, with D unresolved. Sequences were obtained from naive CD8+ T cells from blood, with Jurkat cell RNA spiked in. Subset specified: FACS-sorted CD8+CD4-CCR7+CD45RA+ naive T cells. The CDR3 DNA is TGTGCCAGCAGTACGCCCGACACGAACACTGAAGCTATCTTT. It specifies CASSTPDTNTEAIF.